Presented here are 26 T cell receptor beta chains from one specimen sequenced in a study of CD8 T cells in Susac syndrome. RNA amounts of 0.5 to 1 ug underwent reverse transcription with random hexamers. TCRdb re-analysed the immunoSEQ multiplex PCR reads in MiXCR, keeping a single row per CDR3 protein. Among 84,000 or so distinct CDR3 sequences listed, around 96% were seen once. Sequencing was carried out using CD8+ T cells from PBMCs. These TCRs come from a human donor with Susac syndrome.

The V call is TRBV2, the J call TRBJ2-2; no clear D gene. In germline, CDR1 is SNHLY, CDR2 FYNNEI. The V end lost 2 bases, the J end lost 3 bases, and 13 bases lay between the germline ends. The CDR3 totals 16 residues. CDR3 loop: CASSERSWAYTGELFF. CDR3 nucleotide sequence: TGTGCCAGCAGTGAACGTTCCTGGGCGTACACCGGGGAGCTGTTTTTT.

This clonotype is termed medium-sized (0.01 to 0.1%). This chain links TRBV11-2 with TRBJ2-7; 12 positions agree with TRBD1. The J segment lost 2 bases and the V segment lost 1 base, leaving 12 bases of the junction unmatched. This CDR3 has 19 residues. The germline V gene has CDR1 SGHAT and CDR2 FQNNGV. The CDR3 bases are TGTGCCAGCAGCTTAGTTTTGGGGACAGGGGGCCTCCAGGCCTACGAGCAGTACTTC. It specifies CASSLVLGTGGLQAYEQYF.

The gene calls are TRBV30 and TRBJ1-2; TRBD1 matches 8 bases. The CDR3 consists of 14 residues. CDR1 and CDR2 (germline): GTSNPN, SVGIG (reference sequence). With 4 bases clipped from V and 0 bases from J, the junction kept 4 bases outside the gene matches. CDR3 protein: CAWTGGSANYGYTF. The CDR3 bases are TGTGCCTGGACAGGGGGCTCGGCTAACTATGGCTACACCTTC.

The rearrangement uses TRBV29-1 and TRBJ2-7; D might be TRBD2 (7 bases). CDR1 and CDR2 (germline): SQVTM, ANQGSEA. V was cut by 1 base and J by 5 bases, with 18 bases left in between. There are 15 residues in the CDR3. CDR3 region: CSVEAIGGRTHEQYF. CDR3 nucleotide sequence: TGCAGCGTTGAAGCGATCGGGGGGCGCACCCACGAGCAGTACTTC.

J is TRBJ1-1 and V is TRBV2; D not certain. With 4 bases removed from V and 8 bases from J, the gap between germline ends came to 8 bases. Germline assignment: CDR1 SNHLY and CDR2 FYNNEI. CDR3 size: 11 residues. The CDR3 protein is CASSVGPEAFF. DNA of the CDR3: TGTGCCAGCAGTGTCGGTCCAGAAGCTTTCTTT.

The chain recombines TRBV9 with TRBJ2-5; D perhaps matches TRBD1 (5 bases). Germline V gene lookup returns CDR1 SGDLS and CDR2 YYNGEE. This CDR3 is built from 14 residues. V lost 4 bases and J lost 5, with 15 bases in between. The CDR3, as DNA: TGTGCCAGCAGCCAGGGCGGAGTCGAGGAGACCCAGTACTTC. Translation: CASSQGGVEETQYF.

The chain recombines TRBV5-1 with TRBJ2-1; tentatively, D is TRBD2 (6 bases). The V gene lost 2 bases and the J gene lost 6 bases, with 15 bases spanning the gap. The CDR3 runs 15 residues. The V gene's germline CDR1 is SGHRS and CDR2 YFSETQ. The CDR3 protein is CASSLAPTAGNEQFF. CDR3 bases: TGCGCCAGCAGCTTAGCCCCTACAGCGGGCAATGAGCAGTTCTTC.

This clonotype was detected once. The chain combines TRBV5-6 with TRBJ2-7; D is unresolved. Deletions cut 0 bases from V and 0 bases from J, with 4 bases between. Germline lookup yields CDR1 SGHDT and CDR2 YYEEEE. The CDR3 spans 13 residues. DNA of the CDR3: TGTGCCAGCAGCTTGGATCTCTCCTACGAGCAGTACGTC. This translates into CASSLDLSYEQYV.

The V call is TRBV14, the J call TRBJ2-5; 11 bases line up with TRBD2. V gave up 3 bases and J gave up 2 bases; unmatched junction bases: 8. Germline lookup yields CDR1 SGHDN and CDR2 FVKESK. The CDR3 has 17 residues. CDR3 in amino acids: CASSQEKLAGAQETQYF. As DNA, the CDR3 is TGTGCCAGCAGCCAGGAAAAACTAGCGGGGGCACAAGAGACCCAGTACTTC.

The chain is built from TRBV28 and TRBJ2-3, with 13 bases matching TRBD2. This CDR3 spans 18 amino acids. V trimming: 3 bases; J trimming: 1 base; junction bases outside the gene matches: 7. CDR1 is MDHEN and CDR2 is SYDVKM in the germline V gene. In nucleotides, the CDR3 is TGTGCCAGCAGTTTCAGACTAGCGGGGGGCGAGGGCACAGATACGCAGTATTTT. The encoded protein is CASSFRLAGGEGTDTQYF.

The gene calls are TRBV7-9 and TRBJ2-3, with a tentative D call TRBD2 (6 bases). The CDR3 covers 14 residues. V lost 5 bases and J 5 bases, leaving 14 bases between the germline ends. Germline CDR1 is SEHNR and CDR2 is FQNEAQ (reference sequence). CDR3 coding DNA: TGTGCCAGCAGCCTCGGAGGGGAGATAGATACGCAGTATTTT. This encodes CASSLGGEIDTQYF.

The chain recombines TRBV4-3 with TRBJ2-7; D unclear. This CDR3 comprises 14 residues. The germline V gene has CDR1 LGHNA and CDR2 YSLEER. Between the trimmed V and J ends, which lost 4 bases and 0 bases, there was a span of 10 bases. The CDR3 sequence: CASSPHKSSYEQYF. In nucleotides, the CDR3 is TGCGCCAGCAGCCCGCACAAGAGCTCCTACGAGCAGTACTTC.

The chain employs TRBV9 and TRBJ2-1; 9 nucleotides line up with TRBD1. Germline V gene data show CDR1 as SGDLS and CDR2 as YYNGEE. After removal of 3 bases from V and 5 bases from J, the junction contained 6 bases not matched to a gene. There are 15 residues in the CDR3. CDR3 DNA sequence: TGTGCCAGCAGCGCTGGGACAGGGTCTAACAATGAGCAGTTCTTC. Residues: CASSAGTGSNNEQFF.

The DNA for the CDR3 is TGTGCCAGCAGTCCCGCAGGGACAGGAGCAAACTACGAGCAGTACGTC. Translation gives CASSPAGTGANYEQYV. The rearrangement links TRBV28 to TRBJ2-7, with 8 bases aligning to TRBD1. The ends lost 5 bases at V and 3 bases at J; junction bases unmatched: 12. The CDR3 loop spans 16 amino acids. Germline V gives CDR1 MDHEN, CDR2 SYDVKM.

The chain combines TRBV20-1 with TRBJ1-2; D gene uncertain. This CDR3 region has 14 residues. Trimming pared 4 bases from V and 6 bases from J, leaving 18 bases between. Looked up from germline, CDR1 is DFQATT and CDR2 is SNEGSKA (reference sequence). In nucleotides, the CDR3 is TGCAGTGCTACTCCCTCAGGCCTTCAGGATGGCTACACCTTC. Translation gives CSATPSGLQDGYTF.

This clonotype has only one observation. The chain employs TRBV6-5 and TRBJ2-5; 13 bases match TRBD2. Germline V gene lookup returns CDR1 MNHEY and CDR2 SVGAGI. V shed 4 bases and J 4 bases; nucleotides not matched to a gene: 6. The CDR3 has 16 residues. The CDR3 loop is CASSSAGLAGVETQYF. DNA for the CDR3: TGTGCCAGCAGTTCGGCCGGACTAGCGGGAGTAGAGACCCAGTACTTC.

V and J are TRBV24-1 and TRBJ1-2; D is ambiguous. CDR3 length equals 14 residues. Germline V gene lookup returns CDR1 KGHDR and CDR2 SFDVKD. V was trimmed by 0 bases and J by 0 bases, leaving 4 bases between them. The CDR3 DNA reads TGTGCCACCAGTGATTTGGGAACTAACTATGGCTACACCTTC. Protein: CATSDLGTNYGYTF.

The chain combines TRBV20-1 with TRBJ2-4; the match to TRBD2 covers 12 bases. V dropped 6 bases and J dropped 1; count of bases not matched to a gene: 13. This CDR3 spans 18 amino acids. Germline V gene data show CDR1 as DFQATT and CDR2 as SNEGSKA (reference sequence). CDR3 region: CSAPSSSGRAFAKNIQYF. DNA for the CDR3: TGCAGTGCCCCATCGTCTAGCGGGAGGGCCTTCGCCAAAAACATTCAGTACTTC.

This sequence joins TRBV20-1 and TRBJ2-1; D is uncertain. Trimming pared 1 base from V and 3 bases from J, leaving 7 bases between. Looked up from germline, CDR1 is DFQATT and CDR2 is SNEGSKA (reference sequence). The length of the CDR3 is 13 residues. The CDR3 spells CSARGTNYNEQFF. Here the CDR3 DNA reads TGCAGTGCTAGAGGCACCAACTACAATGAGCAGTTCTTC.

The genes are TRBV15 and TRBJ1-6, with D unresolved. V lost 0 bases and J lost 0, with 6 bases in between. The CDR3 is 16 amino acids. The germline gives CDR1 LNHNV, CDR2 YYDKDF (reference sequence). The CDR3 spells CATSRERASYNSPLHF. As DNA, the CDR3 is TGTGCCACCAGCAGAGAGCGTGCCTCCTATAATTCACCCCTCCACTTT.

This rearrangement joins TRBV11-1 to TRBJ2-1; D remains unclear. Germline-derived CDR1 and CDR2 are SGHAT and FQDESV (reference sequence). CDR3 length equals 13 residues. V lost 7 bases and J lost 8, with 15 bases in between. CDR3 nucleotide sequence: TGTGCCAGCACCCCTAACCCTTCCTATGAGCAGTTCTTC. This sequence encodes CASTPNPSYEQFF.

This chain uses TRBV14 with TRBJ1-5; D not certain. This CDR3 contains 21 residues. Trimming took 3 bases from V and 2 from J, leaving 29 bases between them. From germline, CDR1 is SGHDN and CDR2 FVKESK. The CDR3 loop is CASSHRNPGWMSIDGNQPQHF. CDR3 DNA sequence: TGTGCCAGCAGCCACAGAAATCCAGGATGGATGAGTATTGATGGCAATCAGCCCCAGCATTTT.

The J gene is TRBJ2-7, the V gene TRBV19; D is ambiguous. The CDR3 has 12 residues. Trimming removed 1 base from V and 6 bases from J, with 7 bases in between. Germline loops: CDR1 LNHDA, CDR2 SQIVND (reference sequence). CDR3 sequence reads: CASSIGGSEQYF. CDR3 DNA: TGTGCCAGTAGTATAGGGGGAAGCGAGCAGTACTTC.

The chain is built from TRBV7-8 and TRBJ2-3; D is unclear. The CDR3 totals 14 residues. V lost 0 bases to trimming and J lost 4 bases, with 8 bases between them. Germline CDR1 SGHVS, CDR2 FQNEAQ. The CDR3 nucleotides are TGTGCCAGCAGCTTAGCAGGCCCGTCAGATACGCAGTATTTT. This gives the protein CASSLAGPSDTQYF.

The CDR3 region is CASSYGTSTDTQYF. As DNA, the CDR3 is TGTGCCAGCAGCTACGGGACTAGCACAGATACGCAGTATTTT. The genes are TRBV7-9 and TRBJ2-3; the D gene is possibly TRBD2 (6 bases). This CDR3 region has 14 residues. From germline, CDR1 is SEHNR and CDR2 FQNEAQ (reference sequence). Between the trimmed V and J ends, which lost 4 bases and 0 bases, there was a span of 8 bases.

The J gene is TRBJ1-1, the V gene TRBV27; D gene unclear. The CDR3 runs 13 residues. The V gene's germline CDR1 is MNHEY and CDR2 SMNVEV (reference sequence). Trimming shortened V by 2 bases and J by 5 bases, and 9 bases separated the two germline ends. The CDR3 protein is CASSLELDTEAFF. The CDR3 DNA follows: TGTGCCAGCAGTTTAGAGTTGGATACTGAAGCTTTCTTT.